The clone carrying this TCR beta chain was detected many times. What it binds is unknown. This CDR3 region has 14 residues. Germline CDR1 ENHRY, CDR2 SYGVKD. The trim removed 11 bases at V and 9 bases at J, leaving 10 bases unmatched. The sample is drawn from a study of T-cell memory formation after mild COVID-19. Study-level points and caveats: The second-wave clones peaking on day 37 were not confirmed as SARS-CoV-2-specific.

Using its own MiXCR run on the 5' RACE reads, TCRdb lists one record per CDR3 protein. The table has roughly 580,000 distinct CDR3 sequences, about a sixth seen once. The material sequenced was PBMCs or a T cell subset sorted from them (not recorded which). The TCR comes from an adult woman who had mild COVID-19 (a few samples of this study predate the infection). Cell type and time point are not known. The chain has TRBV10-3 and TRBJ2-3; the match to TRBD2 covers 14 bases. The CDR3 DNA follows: TGTGCCGCCTCCGGGACTAGCGGGAGTTACACGCAGTATTTT. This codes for CAASGTSGSYTQYF.